This T cell receptor (beta chain) was sequenced during a study of cytomegalovirus exposure and HLA in healthy donors. Study-wide background: Of the donors genotyped, several hundred in all, 80% to 85% fell in the Caucasian-associated ancestry cluster.

Comments on this clone: The antigen is not known.

Looked up from germline, CDR1 is LNHDA and CDR2 is SQIVND (reference sequence). V dropped 3 bases and J dropped 2; count of bases not matched to a gene: 7. This CDR3 region has 16 residues. The PCR contained 60 Vbeta and 13 Jbeta primers. Here immunoSEQ multiplex PCR was the method, and the copy in TCRdb shows in-frame clones only, minus some. The repertoire holds nearly 200,000 clones, with over 60% as singletons. Whole-study findings and limits: A missense DCLRE1C variant was associated with V- and J-gene trimming of TCR beta chains in a later analysis, and an independent cohort replicated the association. A later analysis linked around 17,000 TCR beta sequences to HLA alleles at 0.05 false discovery rate. Information on immune exposure was restricted to one variable (CMV serostatus).

The sample taken for sequencing was PBMCs. The chain recombines TRBV19 with TRBJ1-5, with 7 bases identical to TRBD1. This sequence originates from a young woman in good health and CMV-seropositive. CDR3 nucleotides: TGTGCCAGTAGTATCGACAGGGTCGGGCGCAATCAGCCCCAGCATTTT. It codes for CASSIDRVGRNQPQHF.